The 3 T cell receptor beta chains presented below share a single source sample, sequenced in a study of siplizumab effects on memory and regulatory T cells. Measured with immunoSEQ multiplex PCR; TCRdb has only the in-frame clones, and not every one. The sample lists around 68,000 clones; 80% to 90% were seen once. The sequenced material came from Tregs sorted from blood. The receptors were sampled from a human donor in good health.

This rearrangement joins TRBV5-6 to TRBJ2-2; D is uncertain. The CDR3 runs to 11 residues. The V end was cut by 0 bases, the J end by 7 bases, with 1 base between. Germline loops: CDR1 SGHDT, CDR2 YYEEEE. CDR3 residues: CASSLDGELFF. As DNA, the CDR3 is TGTGCCAGCAGCTTGGACGGGGAGCTGTTTTTT.

DNA of the CDR3: TGTGCCTGGAGTGTACGTGGGGTGGCGGGCGAGCAGTACTTC. Translation gives CAWSVRGVAGEQYF. The rearrangement joins TRBV30 to TRBJ2-7, with TRBD2 as a possible D gene (5 bases). Trimming pared 0 bases from V and 6 bases from J, leaving 15 bases between. The length of the CDR3 is 14 residues. The germline CDR1 and CDR2 sequences are GTSNPN and SVGIG (reference sequence).

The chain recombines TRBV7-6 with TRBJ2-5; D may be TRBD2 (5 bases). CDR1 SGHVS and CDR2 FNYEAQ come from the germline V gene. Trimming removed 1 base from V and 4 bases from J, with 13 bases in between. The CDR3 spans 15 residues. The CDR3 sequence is CASSLGGRRGETQYF. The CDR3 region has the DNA TGTGCCAGCAGCTTAGGAGGGCGCCGGGGAGAGACCCAGTACTTC.